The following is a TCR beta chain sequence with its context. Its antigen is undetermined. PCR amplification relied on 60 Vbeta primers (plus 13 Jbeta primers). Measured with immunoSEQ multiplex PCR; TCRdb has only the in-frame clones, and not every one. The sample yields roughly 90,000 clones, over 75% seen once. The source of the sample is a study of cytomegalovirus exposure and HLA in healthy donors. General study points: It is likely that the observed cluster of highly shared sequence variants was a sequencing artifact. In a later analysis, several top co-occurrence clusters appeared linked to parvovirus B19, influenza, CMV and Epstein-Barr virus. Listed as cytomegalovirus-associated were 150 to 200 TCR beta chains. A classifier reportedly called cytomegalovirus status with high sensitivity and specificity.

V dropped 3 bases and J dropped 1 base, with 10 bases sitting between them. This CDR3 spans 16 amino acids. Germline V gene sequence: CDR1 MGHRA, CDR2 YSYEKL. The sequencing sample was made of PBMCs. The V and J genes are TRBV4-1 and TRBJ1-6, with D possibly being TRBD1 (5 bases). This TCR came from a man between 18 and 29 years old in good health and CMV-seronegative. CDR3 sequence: CASSHPQDSYNSPLHF. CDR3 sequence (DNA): TGCGCCAGCAGCCACCCACAGGATTCCTATAATTCACCCCTCCACTTT.